The clone carrying this T cell receptor (beta chain) was detected only a few times. Its antigen remains unidentified. The data were taken from a study of identical twins. General study results and limits: Low generation-probability sequences were in excess among twin-shared out-of-frame alpha sequences. Twins' surplus sharing was weaker for beta out-of-frame sequences.

Via MiXCR, TCRdb re-called the 5' RACE reads, giving one row per CDR3 protein. In the table there are hundreds of thousands of distinct CDR3 sequences, roughly 12% of which are singletons. These data also featured in a second study, about yellow fever vaccine responses in identical twins.

Sequencing used PBMCs. The clonotype was recovered from a young woman in good health.

The CDR3 bases are TGTGCCACCAGTGATACCGCTCTAGCGGCCTACAATGAGCAGTTCTTC. Amino acids: CATSDTALAAYNEQFF. This chain uses TRBV24-1 with TRBJ2-1; TRBD2 aligns across 7 bases. This CDR3 has 16 residues. Germline V gene lookup returns CDR1 KGHDR and CDR2 SFDVKD. V shed 3 bases and J 2 bases; nucleotides not matched to a gene: 6.